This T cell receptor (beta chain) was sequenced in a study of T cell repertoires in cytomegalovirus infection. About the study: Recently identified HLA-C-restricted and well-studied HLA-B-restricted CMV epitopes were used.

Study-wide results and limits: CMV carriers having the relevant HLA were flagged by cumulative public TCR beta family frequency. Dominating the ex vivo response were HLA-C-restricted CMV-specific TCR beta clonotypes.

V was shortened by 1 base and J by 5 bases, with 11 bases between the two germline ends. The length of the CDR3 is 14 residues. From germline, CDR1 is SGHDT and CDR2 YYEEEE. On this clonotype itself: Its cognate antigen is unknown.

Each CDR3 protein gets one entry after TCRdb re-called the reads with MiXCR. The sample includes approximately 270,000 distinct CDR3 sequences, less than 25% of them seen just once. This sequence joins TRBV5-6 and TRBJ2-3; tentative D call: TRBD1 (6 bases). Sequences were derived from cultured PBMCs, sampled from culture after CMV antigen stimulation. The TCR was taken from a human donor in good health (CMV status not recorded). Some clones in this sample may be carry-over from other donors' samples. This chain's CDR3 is CASSLRTALDTQYF. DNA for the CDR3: TGTGCCAGCAGCTTGAGGACAGCTTTAGATACGCAGTATTTT. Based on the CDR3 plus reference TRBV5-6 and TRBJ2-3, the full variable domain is DAGVTQSPTHLIKTRGQQVTLRCSPKSGHDTVSWYQQALGQGPQFIFQYYEEEERQRGNFPDRFSGHQFPNYSSELNVNALLLGDSALYLCASSLRTALDTQYFGPGTRLTVL.